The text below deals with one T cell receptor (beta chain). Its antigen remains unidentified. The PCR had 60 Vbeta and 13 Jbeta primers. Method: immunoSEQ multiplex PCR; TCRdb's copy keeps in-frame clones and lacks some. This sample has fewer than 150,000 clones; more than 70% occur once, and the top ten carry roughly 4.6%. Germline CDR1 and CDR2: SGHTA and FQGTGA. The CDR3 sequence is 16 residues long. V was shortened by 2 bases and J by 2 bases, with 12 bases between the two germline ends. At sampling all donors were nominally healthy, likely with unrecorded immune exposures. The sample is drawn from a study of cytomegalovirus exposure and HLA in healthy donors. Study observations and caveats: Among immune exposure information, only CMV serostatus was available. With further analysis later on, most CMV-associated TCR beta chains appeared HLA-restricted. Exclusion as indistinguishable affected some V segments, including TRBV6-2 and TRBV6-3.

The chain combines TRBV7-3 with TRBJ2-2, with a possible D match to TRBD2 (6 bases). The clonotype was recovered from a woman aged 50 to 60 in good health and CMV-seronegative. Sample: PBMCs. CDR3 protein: CASSLHGGTNTGELFF. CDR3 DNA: TGTGCCAGCAGCTTACACGGCGGGACCAACACCGGGGAGCTGTTTTTT.